What follows are 30 T cell receptor beta chains derived from one specimen sequenced in a study of regulatory T cells in long-lasting Graves disease. Time point reported: newly diagnosed GD, antithyroid drugs for less than 3 months. RNA extracted from PBMCs served as the sequencing template. Arm-PCR of CDR3 regions and iRepertoire HTBI primers were the basis on which TCR beta libraries were built. TCRdb fed the multiplex PCR reads into MiXCR, producing one record per CDR3 protein. The data contain about 310,000 distinct CDR3 sequences, more than 15% of them seen just once; the ten biggest clones take up about two fifths. The sample was peripheral blood mononuclear cells (PBMCs), taken at new diagnosis, from a patient treated with antithyroid drugs. The receptors come from a female donor with Graves disease.

This clonotype appeared many times. The chain recombines TRBV2 with TRBJ2-2; D gene unclear. V dropped 8 bases and J dropped 0 bases, with 7 bases sitting between them. The germline gives CDR1 SNHLY, CDR2 FYNNEI. The CDR3 contains 13 residues. This CDR3 reads CASSTANTGELFF. CDR3 DNA sequence: TGTGCCAGCTCTACGGCGAACACCGGGGAGCTGTTTTTT.

This clonotype appeared many times. The chain combines TRBV27 with TRBJ2-1; 7 positions match TRBD1. V was pared by 5 bases and J by 5 bases, with 12 bases of the junction left unmatched. The CDR3 runs 16 residues. The germline V gene encodes CDR1 MNHEY and CDR2 SMNVEV (reference sequence). Here the CDR3 DNA reads TGTGCCAGCAGTCCCCCAGGGGGTGTGTGGGACAATGAGCAGTTCTTC. Translating gives CASSPPGGVWDNEQFF.

This clonotype was detected many times. The chain carries TRBV2 and TRBJ2-6; D remains unclear. Trimming took 7 bases from V and 1 from J, leaving 23 bases between them. This CDR3 is built from 19 residues. CDR1 is SNHLY, CDR2 FYNNEI, per germline. The CDR3 here is CASTLMKPLLGSGANVLTF. In DNA, the CDR3 is TGTGCCAGCACCCTAATGAAGCCCCTTCTTGGGTCTGGGGCCAACGTCCTGACTTTC.

A few counts support this clonotype. The chain links TRBV2 to TRBJ2-2; the match to TRBD1 covers 8 bases. Germline trimming cut 4 bases from V and 1 base from J; bases unmatched to any gene: 2. There are 15 residues in the CDR3. Germline CDR1 and CDR2: SNHLY and FYNNEI. The CDR3 DNA reads as TGTGCCAGCAGTGCCGGGACAGGGAACACCGGGGAGCTGTTTTTT. It codes for CASSAGTGNTGELFF.

This clonotype was found many times. V and J are TRBV20-1 and TRBJ2-1; possible D gene TRBD1, 5 bases. V dropped 6 bases and J dropped 0 bases, with 12 bases sitting between them. The CDR3 has 14 residues. Germline CDR1 reads DFQATT; CDR2 reads SNEGSKA (reference sequence). The CDR3 DNA follows: TGCAGTGCCGAGATAAGGGGCTCCTACAATGAGCAGTTCTTC. Amino acid sequence: CSAEIRGSYNEQFF.

This clonotype showed up many times. The rearrangement links TRBV7-9 to TRBJ2-3, with 10 bases aligning to TRBD2. This CDR3 is built from 16 residues. The V segment lost 1 base and the J segment 6 bases; nucleotides outside the gene matches: 7. Germline assignment: CDR1 SEHNR and CDR2 FQNEAQ (reference sequence). This chain's CDR3 is CASSLERLAGLDTQYF. For the CDR3, the DNA is TGTGCCAGCAGCTTAGAACGACTAGCGGGCCTTGATACGCAGTATTTT.

This clonotype was recorded at least ten times. The chain carries TRBV11-2 and TRBJ1-4; D might be TRBD1 (6 bases). The length of the CDR3 is 16 residues. Per the germline V gene, CDR1 is SGHAT and CDR2 is FQNNGV. Trimming left V 6 bases short and J 4 bases short, with 18 bases between. The CDR3 region is CASSNTPGTFNEKLFF. DNA of the CDR3: TGTGCCAGCAGTAATACTCCCGGGACATTTAATGAAAAACTGTTTTTT.

In its sample, this clonotype was seen many times. This chain connects TRBV12-3 or TRBV12-4 to TRBJ1-3; D gene ambiguous. V lost 1 base to trimming and J lost 3 bases, with 7 bases between them. The CDR3 has 14 residues. The CDR3 DNA follows: TGTGCCAGCAGTTTAGGGACGTATGGAAACACCATATATTTT. As protein: CASSLGTYGNTIYF.

The chain links TRBV6-2 or TRBV6-3 to TRBJ1-4; TRBD1 agrees at 11 bases. Germline values: CDR1 MNHEY, CDR2 SVGEGT. The CDR3 length is 16 residues. Trimming took 7 bases from V and 2 from J; bases not matched to a gene: 6. In nucleotides, the CDR3 is TGTGCCAGCATCGGACAGGGGGCCCTTACTAATGAAAAACTGTTTTTT. It codes for CASIGQGALTNEKLFF.

This clonotype has ten or more counts. The chain joins TRBV2 to TRBJ1-2; D unresolved. V was trimmed by 8 bases and J by 7 bases, leaving 20 bases between them. This CDR3 comprises 14 residues. Germline values: CDR1 SNHLY, CDR2 FYNNEI. Here the CDR3 DNA reads TGTGCCAGCCACGCCCTATTCAACCGGGGTGGCTACACCTTC. It yields the protein CASHALFNRGGYTF.

This clonotype was seen ten or more times. This rearrangement joins TRBV28 to TRBJ2-7; 12 bases fit TRBD1. The trim removed 6 bases at V and 6 bases at J, leaving 9 bases unmatched. The CDR3 is made up of 15 amino acids. The germline V gene has CDR1 MDHEN and CDR2 SYDVKM. CDR3 DNA: TGTGCCAGCAGGGCTAGCGGGACAGGGGGCCGCGAGCAGTACTTC. Its translation is CASRASGTGGREQYF. Based on the CDR3 plus reference TRBV28 and TRBJ2-7, the full variable domain is DVKVTQSSRYLVKRTGEKVFLECVQDMDHENMFWYRQDPGLGLRLIYFSYDVKMKEKGDIPEGYSVSREKKERFSLILESASTNQTSMYLCASRASGTGGREQYFGPGTRLTVT.

This clonotype was observed many times. The J gene is TRBJ2-3, the V gene TRBV27; weak D call: TRBD2 (5 bases). The CDR3 is made up of 16 amino acids. Germline V lookup: CDR1 MNHEY, CDR2 SMNVEV (reference sequence). V was cut by 6 bases and J by 1 base, with 17 bases left in between. The CDR3 nucleotides read TGTGCCAGCAGCCCCCTGAGGCCGAGGGGCACAGATACGCAGTATTTT. Its protein is CASSPLRPRGTDTQYF.

This chain joins TRBV14 and TRBJ2-1; 13 bases are shared with TRBD2. Germline CDR1 is SGHDN and CDR2 is FVKESK. The V segment lost 1 base and the J segment 6 bases; nucleotides outside the gene matches: 12. This CDR3 is 19 amino acids long. In nucleotides, the CDR3 is TGTGCCAGCAGCCAAGTTTGGCAAAGACTAGCGGGAGGACCCAATGAGCAGTTCTTC. Translated: CASSQVWQRLAGGPNEQFF. The full variable domain, its missing parts supplied by reference TRBV14 and TRBJ2-1, is EAGVTQFPSHSVIEKGQTVTLRCDPISGHDNLYWYRRVMGKEIKFLLHFVKESKQDESGMPNNRFLAERTGGTYSTLKVQPAELEDSGVYFCASSQVWQRLAGGPNEQFFGPGTRLTVL.

V gene TRBV3-1 combines with J gene TRBJ1-1; no clear D. The germline V gene has CDR1 LGHDT and CDR2 YNNKEL (reference sequence). V gave up 0 bases and J gave up 2 bases, with 7 bases separating them. The CDR3 is made up of 14 amino acids. The CDR3 reads CASSQESGNTEAFF. The CDR3 region has the DNA TGTGCCAGCAGCCAAGAATCTGGCAACACTGAAGCTTTCTTT.

This rearrangement joins TRBV14 to TRBJ1-2, with TRBD1 matching over 9 bases. Germline lookup yields CDR1 SGHDN and CDR2 FVKESK. The CDR3 loop spans 13 amino acids. V lost 3 bases, J lost 8 bases, and 4 bases stayed unmatched. For the CDR3, the DNA is TGTGCCAGCAGCCAGGGGACAGGGCAGGGCTACACCTTC. Encoded protein: CASSQGTGQGYTF.

This rearrangement joins TRBV3-1 to TRBJ2-2; 11 bases agree with TRBD2. The CDR3 has 18 amino acids. Trimming cost V 0 bases and J 2 bases; bases outside gene matches: 5. The germline V gene has CDR1 LGHDT and CDR2 YNNKEL (reference sequence). The CDR3 region is CASSQDLGTSGNTGELFF. Written as DNA, the CDR3 is TGTGCCAGCAGCCAAGATTTAGGGACTAGCGGCAACACCGGGGAGCTGTTTTTT.

This clonotype came up many times. The chain employs TRBV28 and TRBJ1-5; D is undetermined. This CDR3 is built from 18 residues. Germline values: CDR1 MDHEN, CDR2 SYDVKM. Trimming shortened V by 2 bases and J by 4 bases, and 21 bases separated the two germline ends. The CDR3 nucleotides are TGTGCCAGCAGTTTACGGTCGTACCGGAGAGGCAGGAATCAGCCCCAGCATTTT. This encodes CASSLRSYRRGRNQPQHF. Full variable domain (outside the CDR3, taken from reference TRBV28 and TRBJ1-5): DVKVTQSSRYLVKRTGEKVFLECVQDMDHENMFWYRQDPGLGLRLIYFSYDVKMKEKGDIPEGYSVSREKKERFSLILESASTNQTSMYLCASSLRSYRRGRNQPQHFGDGTRLSIL.

V is TRBV11-2 and J is TRBJ2-7; 8 bases fit TRBD1. The V and J ends lost 5 bases and 7 bases, in that order; junction bases with no gene match: 13. The CDR3 contains 15 residues. The germline V gene encodes CDR1 SGHAT and CDR2 FQNNGV. The CDR3 region is CASSPWTGSLREQYF. In nucleotides, the CDR3 is TGTGCCAGCAGCCCCTGGACAGGGAGTCTGCGGGAGCAGTACTTC.

This clonotype was seen ten or more times. This chain links TRBV7-9 with TRBJ2-1, with 9 bases lining up with TRBD2. CDR3 length: 14 residues. Germline V gene lookup returns CDR1 SEHNR and CDR2 FQNEAQ (reference sequence). The V and J ends lost 5 bases and 9 bases, in that order; junction bases with no gene match: 8. CDR3 DNA sequence: TGTGCCAGCAGCCGCATTAGCGGGAGCAGTGAGCAGTTCTTC. Its translation is CASSRISGSSEQFF. Full variable domain (outside the CDR3, taken from reference TRBV7-9 and TRBJ2-1): DTGVSQNPRHKITKRGQNVTFRCDPISEHNRLYWYRQTLGQGPEFLTYFQNEAQLEKSRLLSDRFSAERPKGSFSTLEIQRTEQGDSAMYLCASSRISGSSEQFFGPGTRLTVL.

The rearrangement links TRBV6-2 or TRBV6-3 to TRBJ2-1; TRBD1 might be the D (6 bases). Per the germline V gene, CDR1 is MNHEY and CDR2 is SVGEGT. Trimming shortened V by 5 bases and J by 4 bases, and 15 bases separated the two germline ends. This CDR3 region has 15 residues. The CDR3 DNA reads TGTGCCAGCAGTCTCGACAGGACGGGGTACAATGAGCAGTTCTTC. Protein sequence: CASSLDRTGYNEQFF.

In its sample, this clonotype was seen many times. The rearrangement links TRBV28 to TRBJ2-7, with 8 bases fitting TRBD2. Germline values: CDR1 MDHEN, CDR2 SYDVKM. There are 16 residues in the CDR3. J gave up 0 bases and V 5 bases, and 9 bases lay outside the gene matches. The chain's CDR3 is CASSRPGLGDSYEQYF. In DNA form, the CDR3 reads TGTGCCAGCAGTCGACCGGGACTAGGGGACTCCTACGAGCAGTACTTC.

This clonotype was observed a few times. The rearrangement joins TRBV7-8 to TRBJ1-4; 8 bases line up with TRBD1. CDR3 length: 16 residues. Germline trimming cut 1 base from V and 8 bases from J; bases unmatched to any gene: 9. CDR1 and CDR2 from the germline V gene are SGHVS and FQNEAQ. The CDR3 loop is CASSLEQGEVWEKLFF. The CDR3 DNA sequence: TGTGCCAGCAGCTTAGAACAGGGGGAAGTATGGGAAAAACTGTTTTTT.

This clonotype was observed many times. This sequence joins TRBV5-5 and TRBJ2-5; D is possibly TRBD1 or TRBD2 (5 bases each). Germline V gives CDR1 SGHKS, CDR2 YYEKEE (reference sequence). Trimming took 4 bases from V and 2 from J, leaving 27 bases between them. The CDR3 runs 19 residues. The CDR3 loop reads CASSHVGGVVVGRQETQYF. For the CDR3, the DNA is TGTGCCAGCAGCCACGTTGGGGGTGTGGTAGTAGGCAGGCAAGAGACCCAGTACTTC.

The rearrangement joins TRBV3-1 to TRBJ2-3; D gene unclear. The CDR3 contains 15 residues. Looked up from germline, CDR1 is LGHDT and CDR2 is YNNKEL (reference sequence). V lost 0 bases, J lost 5 bases, and 12 bases lay in between. CDR3 DNA: TGTGCCAGCAGCCAAGAGAGTTCGATTGGAGATACGCAGTATTTT. Its protein is CASSQESSIGDTQYF.

The CDR3 region is CASSTTSGGQGRETQYF. The CDR3 DNA is TGTGCCAGTAGTACGACCTCCGGAGGACAGGGCAGAGAGACCCAGTACTTC. This chain joins TRBV19 and TRBJ2-1; 8 bases agree with TRBD1. With the DNA end fitting TRBJ2-5 better, the J assignment may be wrong. In germline, CDR1 is LNHDA, CDR2 SQIVND (reference sequence). The CDR3 length is 17 residues.

V and J are TRBV20-1 and TRBJ2-2, with TRBD2 matching 11 bases. The germline V gene encodes CDR1 DFQATT and CDR2 SNEGSKA (reference sequence). This CDR3 spans 16 amino acids. After removal of 1 base from V and 1 base from J, the junction contained 2 bases not matched to a gene. The CDR3 DNA sequence: TGCAGTGCTAGAGGGGGACTAGCGGAGAACACCGGGGAGCTGTTTTTT. This encodes CSARGGLAENTGELFF.

This clonotype was observed many times. This chain joins TRBV10-2 and TRBJ2-7; D may be TRBD2 (5 bases). The V gene lost 7 bases and the J gene lost 7 bases, with 17 bases spanning the gap. CDR1 is WSHSY and CDR2 is SAAADI in the germline V gene. The CDR3 covers 13 residues. This chain's CDR3 is CASNRPGIGEQYF. CDR3 sequence (DNA): TGCGCCAGCAATCGACCGGGAATCGGAGAGCAGTACTTC.

This clonotype occurred many times. CDR3 residues: CAWAEAESSYEQYF. The CDR3 nucleotides read TGTGCCTGGGCTGAAGCAGAAAGCTCCTACGAGCAGTACTTC. The chain couples TRBV30 to TRBJ2-7; D remains ambiguous. Germline assignment: CDR1 GTSNPN and CDR2 SVGIG (reference sequence). This CDR3 is built from 14 residues. Trimming cost V 5 bases and J 0 bases, with 14 bases left between them. Full variable domain (rest looked up from reference TRBV30 and TRBJ2-7): SQTIHQWPATLVQPVGSPLSLECTVEGTSNPNLYWYRQAAGRGLQLLFYSVGIGQISSEVPQNLSASRPQDRQFILSSKKLLLSDSGFYLCAWAEAESSYEQYFGPGTRLTVT.

This clonotype was seen many times. J is TRBJ2-1 and V is TRBV29-1; 7 positions agree with TRBD2. After removal of 5 bases from V and 0 bases from J, the junction contained 4 bases not matched to a gene. This CDR3 has 14 amino acids. CDR1 SQVTM and CDR2 ANQGSEA come from the germline V gene. CDR3 sequence reads: CSVRGGSSYNEQFF. For the CDR3, the DNA is TGCAGCGTTCGCGGGGGAAGCTCCTACAATGAGCAGTTCTTC.

The genes are TRBV2 and TRBJ2-5; 9 positions match TRBD1. The V gene end was trimmed by 4 bases and the J gene end by 5 bases; junction bases not matched to a gene: 11. CDR1 is SNHLY, CDR2 FYNNEI, per germline. This CDR3 spans 16 amino acids. CDR3 residues: CASSASGTGSGETQYF. CDR3 in DNA: TGTGCCAGCAGTGCTTCCGGGACAGGGTCAGGGGAGACCCAGTACTTC.